Here is one TCR beta chain with its context. The data were taken from a study of CD8+CD57+ T cells in acquired aplastic anemia. Germline V gene sequence: CDR1 DFQATT, CDR2 SNEGSKA (reference sequence). V shed 6 bases and J shed 6 bases, with 18 bases lying between them. This CDR3 has 14 amino acids. Template material for TCR beta VDJ and CDR3 profiling consisted of genomic DNA. TCRdb recomputed calls from the reads with MiXCR, one row per CDR3 protein. The sample lists approximately 220,000 distinct CDR3 sequences, about half seen once, with nearly 20% in the top ten. Selection for sequencing was limited to patients who had shown CD8+CD57+ cell expansion by flow cytometry.

The TCR comes from a human donor with aplastic anemia. This chain uses TRBV20-1 with TRBJ2-4; perhaps TRBD1 as D (8 bases). The sample comprised sorted CD4+, CD8+, or CD8+CD57+ T cells (not recorded which) from PBMCs. CDR3 region: CSATDREGANIQYF. The DNA for the CDR3 is TGCAGTGCCACGGACAGGGAGGGGGCAAACATTCAGTACTTC.